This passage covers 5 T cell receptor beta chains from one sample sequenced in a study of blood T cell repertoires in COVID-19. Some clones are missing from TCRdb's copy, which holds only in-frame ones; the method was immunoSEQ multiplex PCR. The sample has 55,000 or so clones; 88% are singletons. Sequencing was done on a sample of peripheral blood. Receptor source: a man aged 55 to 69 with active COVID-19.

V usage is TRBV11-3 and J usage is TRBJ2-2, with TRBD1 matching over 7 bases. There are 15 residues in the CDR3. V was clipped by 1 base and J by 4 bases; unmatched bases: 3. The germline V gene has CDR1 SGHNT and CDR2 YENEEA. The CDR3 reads CASSLGQGLTGELFF. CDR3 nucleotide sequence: TGTGCCAGCAGCTTAGGACAGGGCCTCACCGGGGAGCTGTTTTTT.

This CDR3 reads CASTQRGPRGMKFNEQFF. CDR3 in DNA: TGTGCCAGCACTCAAAGGGGTCCTAGGGGGATGAAATTCAATGAGCAGTTCTTC. This chain links TRBV11-2 with TRBJ2-1; D is perhaps TRBD1 (6 bases). V dropped 7 bases and J dropped 6 bases, with 28 bases sitting between them. Germline values: CDR1 SGHAT, CDR2 FQNNGV. The CDR3 runs 18 residues.

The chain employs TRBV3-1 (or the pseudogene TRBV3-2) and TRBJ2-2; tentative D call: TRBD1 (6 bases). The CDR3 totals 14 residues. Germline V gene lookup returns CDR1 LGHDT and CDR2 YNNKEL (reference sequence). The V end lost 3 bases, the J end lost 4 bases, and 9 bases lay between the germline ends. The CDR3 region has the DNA TGTGCCAGCAGCCACGAAGGGGGCACCGGGGAGCTGTTTTTT. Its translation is CASSHEGGTGELFF.

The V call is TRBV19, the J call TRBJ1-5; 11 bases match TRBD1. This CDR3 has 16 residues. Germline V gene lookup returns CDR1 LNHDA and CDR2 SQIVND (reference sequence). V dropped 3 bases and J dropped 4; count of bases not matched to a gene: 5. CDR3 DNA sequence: TGTGCCAGTAGTATGGACAGGGGGCCGCGAAATCAGCCCCAGCATTTT. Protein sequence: CASSMDRGPRNQPQHF.

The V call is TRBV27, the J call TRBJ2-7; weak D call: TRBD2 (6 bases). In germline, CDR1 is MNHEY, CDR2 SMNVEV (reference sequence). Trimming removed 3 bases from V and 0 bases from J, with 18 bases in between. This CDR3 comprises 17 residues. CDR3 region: CASSLHAIGTDSYEQYF. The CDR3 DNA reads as TGTGCCAGCAGTTTGCACGCTATTGGGACTGACTCCTACGAGCAGTACTTC.